This T cell receptor beta chain was found in a study of regulatory T cells in long-lasting Graves disease. As for the study in general: Over 5 years of antithyroid drugs with positive TSH receptor antibodies was taken to mean persistent Graves' disease.

Arm-PCR of CDR3 regions and iRepertoire HTBI primers were the basis on which TCR beta libraries were built. TCRdb re-called the multiplex PCR reads with MiXCR, one entry per CDR3 protein. The sample includes under 450,000 distinct CDR3 sequences, about a quarter of them seen just once. Specified time point: persistent/refractory GD, antithyroid drugs over 5 years with positive TRAb. Isolated PBMC RNA provided the starting material for the TCR library. General observations from the study: The study found TRBV28, TRBJ1-2 and TRBJ2-5 favored in persistent disease.

Germline lookup yields CDR1 SQVTM and CDR2 ANQGSEA. This CDR3 is built from 12 residues. V was trimmed by 5 bases and J by 2 bases, leaving 10 bases between them. Concerning this clonotype: What it recognizes is unknown.

The material was peripheral blood mononuclear cells (PBMCs), obtained when the disease was refractory, from a patient treated with antithyroid drugs. The rearrangement uses TRBV29-1 and TRBJ2-7; no clear D gene. The sequence was obtained from a female donor with Graves disease. Here the CDR3 reads CSVRSQTYEQYF. The CDR3 nucleotides are TGCAGCGTTAGGTCCCAAACCTACGAGCAGTACTTC.